This TCR beta chain was recovered during a study of cytomegalovirus exposure and HLA in healthy donors. Study-level background: Early released data comprised around 79 million unique TCRs from HLA-typed donors. Among the 400 or so donors who were genotyped, roughly 85% fell in the genetic ancestry cluster that is associated with self-reported Caucasian donors. Whole-study results and caveats: Later analysis suggested links between common viral pathogens and several top significant clusters. Relative to the approximately 660-donor mean, N-insertions were reportedly fewer in an Asian-associated ancestry cluster in a later analysis.

The PCR employed 60 Vbeta primers together with 13 Jbeta primers. The table came from immunoSEQ multiplex PCR; TCRdb's copy has only in-frame clones and leaves some out. This sample carries about 160,000 clones, with approximately 2.3% going to the ten biggest clones. A remark on this clone: Its antigen is not known.

The sequenced material came from PBMCs. The receptor was isolated from a man aged 25 to 40 in good health and CMV-seronegative.

CDR3 loop: CASSEAHGRETQYF. In nucleotides, the CDR3 is TGTGCCAGCAGTGAAGCGCATGGGAGAGAGACCCAGTACTTC. The rearrangement links TRBV6-1 to TRBJ2-5; TRBD2 might be the D (5 bases). Per germline, CDR1 MNHNS and CDR2 SASEGT. V was cut by 0 bases and J by 4 bases, with 9 bases left in between. The CDR3 runs to 14 residues.